The present T cell receptor beta chain was sequenced within a study of glioma-infiltrating T cells. V gave up 1 base and J gave up 4 bases, with 11 bases separating them. Germline values: CDR1 SGHRS, CDR2 YFSETQ. The CDR3 is made up of 14 amino acids. About this clonotype: As yet, its antigen is unknown.

Using RNA template, CDR3s of TCR alpha and beta were amplified with iRepertoire arm-PCR. TCRdb re-called the multiplex PCR reads through MiXCR, storing one row per CDR3 protein. The table has tens of thousands of distinct CDR3 sequences, around a quarter seen once. Points from the study as a whole: Above-expected tissue-blood divergence occurred in all gliomas, most in low-grade ones. Tissue and blood shared very few CDR3 sequences.

Sequenced material: glioma tissue, nonneoplastic brain tissue, or PBMCs (not recorded which). V usage is TRBV5-1 and J usage is TRBJ2-5, with unresolved D. This TCR derives from a human donor with low-grade glioma or glioblastoma, undergoing nonglioma brain surgery, or in good health (not recorded which). The CDR3 DNA reads as TGCGCCAGCAGCTTGTCGACCAAGGGAGAGACCCAGTACTTC. It encodes CASSLSTKGETQYF.